This is a list of T cell receptor beta chains from one sample in a study of shared clonotypes between healthy human individuals. Libraries were prepared by immunoSEQ multiplex PCR; TCRdb keeps only in-frame clonotypes and omits some of them. The sample records about 730,000 clones, around 77% being singletons. The sample was memory CD4+ T cells sorted from blood. These TCRs come from a woman in her twenties or thirties in good health. Each CDR3 is given with its conserved first and last residue. Fields, in order: V gene, clone size, D gene, J gene, CDR3 DNA, CDR3 protein. D genes are given only for firm matches. Clone size appears in some rows only: once, few, many, or a class for an expanded clone.

TRBV28	-	TRBD1	TRBJ1-2	TGTGCCAGCAGTCCTCCCCTCAGATACTCGGGACAGCGATCTTACTATGGCTACACCTTC	CASSPPLRYSGQRSYYGYTF
TRBV7-9	-	-	TRBJ2-7	TGTGCCAGCAGCCTATATACACTTCGAGACTCCGAGCAGTACTTC	CASSLYTLRDSEQYF
TRBV5-5	-	-	TRBJ2-3	TGTGCCAGCAGCTTGGCCGGTAGGGGCACAGATACGCAGTATTTT	CASSLAGRGTDTQYF
TRBV30	-	TRBD1	TRBJ2-4	TGTGCCTGGAGTGGAACAGGGGGCGCGTATCTCATTCAGTACTTC	CAWSGTGGAYLIQYF
TRBV6-5	-	-	TRBJ2-7	TGTGCCAGCAGCAGAAATCCTTACGAGCAGTACTTC	CASSRNPYEQYF
TRBV18	-	-	TRBJ1-1	TGTGCCAGCTCACCACCGGGGGTAATAAACACTGAAGCTTTCTTT	CASSPPGVINTEAFF
TRBV27	-	-	TRBJ1-5	TGTGCCAGCAGAAGGACGGACAATCAGCCCCAGCATTTT	CASRRTDNQPQHF
TRBV5-1	-	-	TRBJ2-1	TGCGCCAGCAGCGGGGGACCAGACAATGAGCAGTTCTTC	CASSGGPDNEQFF
TRBV29-1	-	-	TRBJ1-1	TGCAGCGTTGATCTTCAGGGTAGGAACACTGAAGCTTTCTTT	CSVDLQGRNTEAFF
TRBV5-5	-	-	TRBJ2-2	TGTGCCAGCAGCTTGAACCTTGACAGGAGGGAGCTGTTTTTT	CASSLNLDRRELFF
TRBV5-6	-	-	TRBJ2-2	TGTGCCAGCAACTCGGCCGGGGAGCTGTTTTTT	CASNSAGELFF
TRBV7-9	-	TRBD2	TRBJ2-5	TGTGCCAGCAGCTTAGCGCGGGGGGGTGAGACCCAGTACTTC	CASSLARGGETQYF
TRBV12-5	-	-	TRBJ2-5	TGTGCTAGTGGTTGGGACGGACAAGAGACCCAGTACTTC	CASGWDGQETQYF
TRBV5-1	few	-	TRBJ2-3	TGCGCCAGCAGCTTGGCCGGGGCCATCAGGGCGGGAGATACGCAGTATTTT	CASSLAGAIRAGDTQYF
TRBV5-1	-	TRBD1	TRBJ1-4	TGCGCCAGCAGCGCAGGACGACAGGGGGCGTATGAAAAACTGTTTTTT	CASSAGRQGAYEKLFF
TRBV4-2	-	TRBD1	TRBJ2-1	TGTGCCAGCAGCCCCCCAGGACAGGGGGCGAGTGAGCAGTTCTTC	CASSPPGQGASEQFF
TRBV11-2	-	-	TRBJ2-5	TGTGCCAGCAGTCCGGGGGCGGGAGCGGCGGAGACCCAGTACTTC	CASSPGAGAAETQYF
TRBV2	-	TRBD1	TRBJ1-3	TGTGCCACGCCGGGACAGGGGGCTCGGAGCTCTGGAAACACCATATATTTT	CATPGQGARSSGNTIYF
TRBV7-2	-	-	TRBJ2-3	TGTGCCAGCAGCTCTCGTCTCGGGAGTAAAACAGATACGCAGTATTTT	CASSSRLGSKTDTQYF
TRBV12-5	once	TRBD1	TRBJ1-1	TGTGCTAGTGGTACTGGGGACAGGGGGTACACTGAAGCTTTCTTT	CASGTGDRGYTEAFF
TRBV7-6	few	-	TRBJ2-7	TGTGCCAGCAGCTTAGAACCGTTGGGCCACGAGCAGTACTTC	CASSLEPLGHEQYF
TRBV6-6	-	-	TRBJ1-3	TGTGCCAGCAGTTACTCGGACGGATATTTCGGAAACACCATATATTTT	CASSYSDGYFGNTIYF
TRBV5-1	few	-	TRBJ2-1	TGCGCCAGCAGCTTGGATAGCGGTTCCTACAATGAGCAGTTCTTC	CASSLDSGSYNEQFF
TRBV19	once	TRBD2	TRBJ2-1	TGTGCCAGTAACTCCCCGGGACTAGCGGGAATTGGTGAGCAGTTCTTC	CASNSPGLAGIGEQFF
TRBV11-3	few	TRBD2	TRBJ2-1	TGTGCCAGCAGCTTTGGGACTAGCGGGGTCAATGAGCAGTTCTTC	CASSFGTSGVNEQFF
TRBV5-1	few	TRBD1	TRBJ2-7	TGCGCCAGCAGCTTTGCTGAAGACAGGGCCTCCTACGAGCAGTACTTC	CASSFAEDRASYEQYF
TRBV27	-	-	TRBJ2-4	TGTGCCAGCAGTTTTCCCCAGGGGAGGCACATTCAGTACTTC	CASSFPQGRHIQYF
TRBV29-1	-	-	TRBJ1-2	TGCAGCGTCTCCGGTCCTTCCTATGGCTACACCTTC	CSVSGPSYGYTF
TRBV5-5	-	-	TRBJ1-4	TGTGCCAGCAGCCCAGGGACGGTTGCAACTAATGAAAAACTGTTTTTT	CASSPGTVATNEKLFF
TRBV30	-	-	TRBJ2-1	TGTGCCTGGAGTCCCTACTCAGCCAGCAATGAGCAGTTCTTC	CAWSPYSASNEQFF
TRBV5-4	-	-	TRBJ1-3	TGTGCCAGCAGCTGGGGGACGGGTTCTGGAAACACCATATATTTT	CASSWGTGSGNTIYF
TRBV28	-	-	TRBJ2-2	TGTGCCAGCAGCGAGAACACCGGGGAGCTGTTTTTT	CASSENTGELFF
TRBV7-9	-	-	TRBJ2-5	TGTGCCAGCAGCTCCCTCCCGGGGAGGCAAGAGACCCAGTACTTC	CASSSLPGRQETQYF
TRBV11-2	-	TRBD2	TRBJ2-3	TGTGCCAGCAGCCGCCAGGCTAGCGGGAGTTTTGATACGCAGTATTTT	CASSRQASGSFDTQYF
TRBV29-1	-	-	TRBJ2-7	TGCAGCGTTGAAGATCGGGCAGGGAAGGCCTACGAGCAGTACTTC	CSVEDRAGKAYEQYF
TRBV7-9	few	TRBD2	TRBJ2-1	TGTGCCAGCAGCAGAGGGACTAGCAATGAGCAGTTCTTC	CASSRGTSNEQFF
TRBV5-1	-	TRBD2	TRBJ2-7	TGCGCCAGCAGCTTGGAGCAGCGGGAGATCGACGAGCAGTACTTC	CASSLEQREIDEQYF
TRBV11-1	-	TRBD1	TRBJ1-3	TGTGCCAGCAGAGACAGGGGGCTCGGAAACACCATATATTTT	CASRDRGLGNTIYF
TRBV10-2	-	-	TRBJ2-3	TGCGCCAGCAGTGAGTCATACGGGCCCACAGATACGCAGTATTTT	CASSESYGPTDTQYF
TRBV25-1	-	TRBD2	TRBJ2-3	TGTGCCAGCAGTGATTCGGGACTAGCGGGAGCAGGGGATACGCAGTATTTT	CASSDSGLAGAGDTQYF
TRBV6-1	-	-	TRBJ2-2	TGTGCCAGCAGTGGCTCCCTTCTAGGAGCGGATGAGACCGGGGAGCTGTTTTTT	CASSGSLLGADETGELFF
TRBV30	-	-	TRBJ1-3	TGTGCCGGAACAGGACCCTCTTTCTCTGGAAACACCATATATTTT	CAGTGPSFSGNTIYF
TRBV19	once	TRBD2	TRBJ2-2	TGTGCCAGTAGTATGGGGGGGAGATACACCGGGGAGCTGTTTTTT	CASSMGGRYTGELFF
TRBV28	-	TRBD2	TRBJ2-7	TGTGCCAGCAGTCCCTATGAGGGACTAGCGCCAAACTACGAGCAGTACTTC	CASSPYEGLAPNYEQYF
TRBV18	-	-	TRBJ2-7	TGTGCCAGCTCACGACCCCCGGGGGAGCAGTACTTC	CASSRPPGEQYF